This T cell receptor (beta chain) was captured in a study of CD8 T cells in ankylosing spondylitis. Study outcomes and limitations: Disease-associated clonotypes exhibited CD8+ identity and were relatively infrequent in peripheral blood. Past research had described some motif variants in reactive arthritis synovial fluid and blood.

Quantitative 5'-RACE with molecular barcodes was used to make the TCR beta libraries. TCRdb re-derived calls from the 5' RACE reads in MiXCR, one entry per CDR3 protein. The sample holds under 300,000 distinct CDR3 sequences, about 10% seen once. This clonotype showed up many times. Its cognate antigen is unknown. Per the germline V gene, CDR1 is SGDLS and CDR2 is YYNGEE. Germline trimming cut 3 bases from V and 8 bases from J; bases unmatched to any gene: 10. CDR3 size: 16 residues. The specimen sequenced was blood, either unsorted or a sorted T cell fraction (not recorded which). The chain carries TRBV9 and TRBJ1-5, with 11 bases lining up with TRBD1. This receptor was identified in a male donor with ankylosing spondylitis or in good health (not recorded which). DNA of the CDR3: TGTGCCAGCAGCGGTGGGACAGGGGGTCCCAAGGAGCCCCAGCATTTT. It encodes CASSGGTGGPKEPQHF.